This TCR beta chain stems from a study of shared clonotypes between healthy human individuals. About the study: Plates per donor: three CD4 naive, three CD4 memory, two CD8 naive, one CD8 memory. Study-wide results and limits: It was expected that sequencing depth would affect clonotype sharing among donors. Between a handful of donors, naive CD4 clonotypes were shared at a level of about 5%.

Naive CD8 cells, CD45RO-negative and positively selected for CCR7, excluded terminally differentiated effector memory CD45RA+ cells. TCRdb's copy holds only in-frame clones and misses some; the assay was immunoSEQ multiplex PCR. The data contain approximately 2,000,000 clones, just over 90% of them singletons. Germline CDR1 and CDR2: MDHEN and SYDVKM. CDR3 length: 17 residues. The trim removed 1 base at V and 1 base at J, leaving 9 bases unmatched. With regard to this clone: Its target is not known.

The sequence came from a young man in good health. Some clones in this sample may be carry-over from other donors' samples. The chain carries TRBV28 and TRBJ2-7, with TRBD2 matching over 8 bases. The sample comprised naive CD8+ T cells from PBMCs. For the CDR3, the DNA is TGTGCCAGCAGTTTATCCCGGAGCGGGAGTTCGTCCTACGAGCAGTACTTC. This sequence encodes CASSLSRSGSSSYEQYF.